This TCR beta chain was observed in a study of CD8+ T cells in alopecia areata. Across the whole study: Those treated were given oral tofacitinib at 5 to 10 mg twice daily. Scoring of severity for treated patients was based on percentage of affected scalp area.

Sequencing templates came from extracted RNA that was reverse transcribed into cDNA. The data were produced by immunoSEQ multiplex PCR, yet TCRdb's version contains in-frame clones alone and is incomplete. The sample holds about 180,000 clones; 53% are singletons and the top ten take less than 14%. Germline values: CDR1 GTSNPN, CDR2 SVGIG (reference sequence). CDR3 length: 13 residues. V was shortened by 3 bases and J by 6 bases, with 14 bases between the two germline ends. General study results and limits: Across lesional scalp, and particularly alopecia totalis/universalis, clonality surpassed that of normal scalp.

Concerning this clone itself: The target antigen is unknown.

As to treatment: oral pan-JAK inhibitor, 5-10 mg twice daily. Lesional scalp punch biopsies and peripheral blood came from alopecia areata patients. This chain uses TRBV30 with TRBJ1-1; tentatively, D is TRBD1 (5 bases). The TCR comes from a human donor with alopecia areata. This sample comprised CD8+ T cells sorted from blood, obtained at week 24, from a patient treated with tofacitinib. CDR3 protein: CAWSELRGSEAFF. The CDR3 nucleotides read TGTGCCTGGAGCGAACTCCGGGGCTCTGAAGCTTTCTTT.